This paragraph covers one T cell receptor (beta chain) sequence. This sample stems from a study of blood T cell repertoires in COVID-19. This table comes from immunoSEQ multiplex PCR, and its TCRdb copy is limited to in-frame clones, with some not included. The profile shows under 70,000 clones, 80% to 90% of them singletons. Trimming left V 6 bases short and J 6 bases short, with 20 bases between. The CDR3 extends over 16 amino acids. The V gene's germline CDR1 is MNHEY and CDR2 SMNVEV (reference sequence). The chain employs TRBV27 and TRBJ1-4; possibly TRBD1 for D (5 bases). The sequence was obtained from a woman aged 55-70 years with COVID-19, enrolled during active disease. Material: peripheral blood. Written as DNA, the CDR3 is TGTGCCAGCAGGCAGGGTCGGTTTCGTGTTGATGAAAAACTGTTTTTT. It translates to CASRQGRFRVDEKLFF.